Reported below is one T cell receptor (beta chain). Antigen specificity is unknown. The authors' processing: A papillary thyroid cancer distant-metastasis classifier was built from CDR3 differences across clinicopathological groups. TCRdb re-clonotyped the PCR reads via MiXCR. Clone size and V and J calls follow TCRdb, not the original study. Here the sample spans over 25,000 clones, around 16% being singletons. The sample originates from a study of metastatic and nonmetastatic thyroid tumors. Study at large: Repertoires from malignant and benign thyroid patients were compared across blood and tumor or nodule tissue. Broader study findings: According to reports, the diversity of TCR beta was significantly higher in malignant thyroid tumors than in benign nodules, and this held in both blood and tumor samples.

CDR1 and CDR2 (germline): SEHNR, FQNEAQ (reference sequence). Between the trimmed V and J ends, which lost 1 base and 4 bases, there was a span of 10 bases. CDR3 length: 14 amino acids. Treatment of any kind had been given to no patient before thyroid surgery. The TCR comes from a female donor with papillary thyroid cancer or a benign thyroid nodule (not recorded which). Some clones in this sample may be carry-over from other donors' samples. Source material: blood. This chain connects TRBV7-9 to TRBJ1-2; no definite D call. For the CDR3, the DNA is TGTGCCAGCAGCTTAGACAGCCGATTCTATGGCTACACCTTC. Its translation: CASSLDSRFYGYTF.